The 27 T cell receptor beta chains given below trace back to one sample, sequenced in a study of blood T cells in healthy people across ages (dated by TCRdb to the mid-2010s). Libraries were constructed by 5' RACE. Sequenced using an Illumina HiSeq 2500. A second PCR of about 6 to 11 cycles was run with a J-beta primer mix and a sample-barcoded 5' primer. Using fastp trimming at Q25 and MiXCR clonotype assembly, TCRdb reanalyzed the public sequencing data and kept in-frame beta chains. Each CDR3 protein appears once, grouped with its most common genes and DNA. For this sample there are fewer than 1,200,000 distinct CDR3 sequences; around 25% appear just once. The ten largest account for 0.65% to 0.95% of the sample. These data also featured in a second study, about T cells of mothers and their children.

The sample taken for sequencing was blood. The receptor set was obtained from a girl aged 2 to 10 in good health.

This CDR3 reads CSARDYERGGRETQYF. The CDR3 DNA is TGCAGTGCTAGAGATTATGAGCGGGGGGGCCGGGAGACCCAGTACTTC. This chain connects TRBV20-1 to TRBJ2-5; 10 bases align to TRBD2. This CDR3 has 16 residues. Germline CDR1 and CDR2: DFQATT and SNEGSKA (reference sequence). With V trimmed by 0 bases and J by 5 bases, 9 bases remained unmatched.

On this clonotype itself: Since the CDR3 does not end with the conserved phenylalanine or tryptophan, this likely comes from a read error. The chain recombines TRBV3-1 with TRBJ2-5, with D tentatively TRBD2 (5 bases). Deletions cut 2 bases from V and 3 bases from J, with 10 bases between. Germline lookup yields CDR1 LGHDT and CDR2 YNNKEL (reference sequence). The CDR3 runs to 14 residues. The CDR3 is CASSQRTGEETQYS. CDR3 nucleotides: TGTGCCAGCAGCCAACGGACTGGGGAAGAGACCCAGTACTCC.

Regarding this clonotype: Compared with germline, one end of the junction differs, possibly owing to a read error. CDR3 nucleotides: TGTGCCAGCAGCTTAGGAGGGGGCCAAAAGCACTTC. It specifies CASSLGGGQKHF. The chain carries TRBV7-9 and TRBJ2-4, with TRBD1 matching over 7 bases. The CDR3 has 12 amino acids. The germline V gene encodes CDR1 SEHNR and CDR2 FQNEAQ (reference sequence).

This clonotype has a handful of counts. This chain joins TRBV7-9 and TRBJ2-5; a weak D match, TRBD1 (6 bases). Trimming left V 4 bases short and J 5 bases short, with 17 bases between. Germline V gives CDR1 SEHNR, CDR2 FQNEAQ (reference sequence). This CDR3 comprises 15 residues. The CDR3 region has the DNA TGTGCCAGCAGCTCGTCCTACAGGGACCTGGAGACCCAGTACTTC. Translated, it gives CASSSSYRDLETQYF. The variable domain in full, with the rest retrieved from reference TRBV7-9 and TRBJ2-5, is DTGVSQNPRHKITKRGQNVTFRCDPISEHNRLYWYRQTLGQGPEFLTYFQNEAQLEKSRLLSDRFSAERPKGSFSTLEIQRTEQGDSAMYLCASSSSYRDLETQYFGPGTRLLVL.

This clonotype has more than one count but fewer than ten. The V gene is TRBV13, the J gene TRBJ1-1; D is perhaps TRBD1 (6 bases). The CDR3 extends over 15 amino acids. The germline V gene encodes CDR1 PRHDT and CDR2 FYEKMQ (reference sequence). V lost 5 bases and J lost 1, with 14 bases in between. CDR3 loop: CASSPTGNRNTEAFF. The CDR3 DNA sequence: TGTGCCAGCAGCCCAACAGGGAACAGGAACACTGAAGCTTTCTTT.

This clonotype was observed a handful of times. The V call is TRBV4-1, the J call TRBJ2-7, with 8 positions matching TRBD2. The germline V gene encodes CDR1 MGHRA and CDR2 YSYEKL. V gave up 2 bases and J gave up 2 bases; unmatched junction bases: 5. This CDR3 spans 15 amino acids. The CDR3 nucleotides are TGCGCCAGCAGCCAATCAGCGGGAGAGGCCTACGAGCAGTACTTC. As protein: CASSQSAGEAYEQYF.

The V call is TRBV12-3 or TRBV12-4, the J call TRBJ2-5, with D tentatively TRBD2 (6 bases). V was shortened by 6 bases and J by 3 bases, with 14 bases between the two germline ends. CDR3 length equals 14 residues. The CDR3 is CASRRSGAEETQYF. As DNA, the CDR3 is TGTGCCAGCAGGCGTAGCGGAGCCGAAGAGACCCAGTACTTC.

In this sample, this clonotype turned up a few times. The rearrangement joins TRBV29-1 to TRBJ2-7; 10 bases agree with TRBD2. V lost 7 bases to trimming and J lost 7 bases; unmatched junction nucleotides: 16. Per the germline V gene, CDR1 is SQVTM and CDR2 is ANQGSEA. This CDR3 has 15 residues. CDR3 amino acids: CSATNPTSGPWEQYF. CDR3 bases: TGCAGCGCGACCAATCCGACTAGCGGGCCATGGGAGCAGTACTTC.

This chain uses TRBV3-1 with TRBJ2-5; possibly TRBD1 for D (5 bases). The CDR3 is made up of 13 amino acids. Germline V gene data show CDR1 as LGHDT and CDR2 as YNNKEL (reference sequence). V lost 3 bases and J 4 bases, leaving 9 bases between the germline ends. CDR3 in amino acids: CASSQSGRETQYF. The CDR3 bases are TGTGCCAGCAGCCAGTCAGGGCGAGAGACCCAGTACTTC.

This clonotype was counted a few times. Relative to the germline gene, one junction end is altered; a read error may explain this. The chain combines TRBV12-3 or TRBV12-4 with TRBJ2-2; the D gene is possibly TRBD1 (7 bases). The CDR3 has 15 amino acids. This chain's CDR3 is CASSLRRGVTGELFF. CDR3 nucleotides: TGTGCCAGCAGTTTGCGCAGGGGGGTCACCGGGGAGTTGTTTTTT.

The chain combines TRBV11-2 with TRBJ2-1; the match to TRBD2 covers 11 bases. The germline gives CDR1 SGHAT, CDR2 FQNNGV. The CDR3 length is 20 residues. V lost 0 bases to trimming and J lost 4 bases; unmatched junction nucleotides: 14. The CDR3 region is CASSLDEAVAGGILYNEQFF. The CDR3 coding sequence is TGTGCCAGCAGCTTAGATGAAGCGGTAGCGGGAGGGATACTTTACAATGAGCAGTTCTTC.

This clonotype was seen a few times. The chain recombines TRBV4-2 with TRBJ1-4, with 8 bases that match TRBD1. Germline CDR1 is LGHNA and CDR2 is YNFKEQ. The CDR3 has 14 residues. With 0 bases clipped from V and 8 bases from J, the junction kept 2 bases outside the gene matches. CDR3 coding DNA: TGTGCCAGCAGCCAAGAGACAGGGGACGAAAAACTGTTTTTT. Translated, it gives CASSQETGDEKLFF.

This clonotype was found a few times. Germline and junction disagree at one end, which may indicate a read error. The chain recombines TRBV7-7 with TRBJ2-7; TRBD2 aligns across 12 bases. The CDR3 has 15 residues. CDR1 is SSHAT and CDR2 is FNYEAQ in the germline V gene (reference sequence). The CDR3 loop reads CASSISSGGADEQYF. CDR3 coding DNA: TGTGCTAGCAGCATTTCTAGCGGGGGGGCTGACGAGCAGTACTTC.

In DNA, the CDR3 is TGCAGCTCTACAGACGAAAATAATGAAAAACTGTTTTTT. Protein product: CSSTDENNEKLFF. This chain uses TRBV29-1 with TRBJ1-4; D gene uncertain. The V end lost 8 bases, the J end lost 4 bases, and 14 bases lay between the germline ends. The CDR3 totals 13 residues. CDR1 is SQVTM, CDR2 ANQGSEA, per germline.

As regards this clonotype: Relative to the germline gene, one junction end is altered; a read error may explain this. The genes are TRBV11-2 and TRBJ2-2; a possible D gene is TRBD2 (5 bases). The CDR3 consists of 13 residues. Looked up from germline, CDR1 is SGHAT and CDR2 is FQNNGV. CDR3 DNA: TGTGCCAGCAGCTTAAAGGGTCCCGGGGAGCCGTTTTTT. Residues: CASSLKGPGEPFF.

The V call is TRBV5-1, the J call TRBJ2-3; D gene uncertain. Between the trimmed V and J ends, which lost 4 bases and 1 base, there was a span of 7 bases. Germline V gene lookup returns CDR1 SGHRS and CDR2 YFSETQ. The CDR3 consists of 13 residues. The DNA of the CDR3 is TGCGCCAGCAGCCAGAAGCGCACAGATACGCAGTATTTT. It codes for CASSQKRTDTQYF.

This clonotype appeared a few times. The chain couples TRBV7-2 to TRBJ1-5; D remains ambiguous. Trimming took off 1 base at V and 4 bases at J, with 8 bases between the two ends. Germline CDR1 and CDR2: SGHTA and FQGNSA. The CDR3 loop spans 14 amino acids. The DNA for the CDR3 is TGTGCCAGCAGCTTAGTCGGCCAAAATCAGCCCCAGCATTTT. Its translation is CASSLVGQNQPQHF. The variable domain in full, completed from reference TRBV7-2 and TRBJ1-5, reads GAGVSQSPSNKVTEKGKDVELRCDPISGHTALYWYRQSLGQGLEFLIYFQGNSAPDKSGLPSDRFSAERTGGSVSTLTIQRTQQEDSAVYLCASSLVGQNQPQHFGDGTRLSIL.

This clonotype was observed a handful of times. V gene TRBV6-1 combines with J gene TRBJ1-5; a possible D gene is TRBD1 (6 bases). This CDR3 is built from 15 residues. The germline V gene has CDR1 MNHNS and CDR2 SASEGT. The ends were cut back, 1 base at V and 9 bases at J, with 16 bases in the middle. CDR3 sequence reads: CASSEEHRVWLPQHF. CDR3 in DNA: TGTGCCAGCAGTGAAGAACACAGGGTCTGGTTGCCCCAGCATTTT.

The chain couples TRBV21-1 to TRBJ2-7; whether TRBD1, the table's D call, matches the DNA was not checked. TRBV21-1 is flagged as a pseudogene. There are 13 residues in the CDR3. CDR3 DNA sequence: TGTGCCAGCATTAGAGGACAGGGCCACGAGCAGTACTTC. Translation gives CASIRGQGHEQYF.

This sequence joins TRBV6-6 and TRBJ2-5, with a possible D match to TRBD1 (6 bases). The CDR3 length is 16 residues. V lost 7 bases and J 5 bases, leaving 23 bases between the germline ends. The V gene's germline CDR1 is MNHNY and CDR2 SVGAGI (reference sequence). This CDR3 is CASMEIAQGGTETQYF. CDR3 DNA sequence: TGTGCCAGCATGGAAATTGCACAGGGCGGTACGGAGACCCAGTACTTC.

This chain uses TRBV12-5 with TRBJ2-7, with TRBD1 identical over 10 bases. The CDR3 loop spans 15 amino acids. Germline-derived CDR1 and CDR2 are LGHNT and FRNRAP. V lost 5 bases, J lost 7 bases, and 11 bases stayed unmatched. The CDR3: CASGDPGQGIWEQYF. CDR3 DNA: TGTGCTAGTGGTGATCCGGGACAGGGGATTTGGGAGCAGTACTTC.

This CDR3 reads CASLAVGKYEQYF. The CDR3 nucleotides are TGTGCCAGCCTCGCGGTTGGCAAGTACGAGCAGTACTTC. This chain uses TRBV11-2 with TRBJ2-7; D is uncertain. CDR3 length: 13 residues. The germline gives CDR1 SGHAT, CDR2 FQNNGV. With 8 bases removed from V and 4 bases from J, the gap between germline ends came to 15 bases.

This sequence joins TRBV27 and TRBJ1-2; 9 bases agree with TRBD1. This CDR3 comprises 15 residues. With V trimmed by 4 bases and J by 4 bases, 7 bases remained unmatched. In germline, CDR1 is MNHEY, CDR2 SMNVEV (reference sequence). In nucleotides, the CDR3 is TGTGCCAGCAGTTCAAGTACGGGACAGGGCTATGGCTACACCTTC. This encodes CASSSSTGQGYGYTF.

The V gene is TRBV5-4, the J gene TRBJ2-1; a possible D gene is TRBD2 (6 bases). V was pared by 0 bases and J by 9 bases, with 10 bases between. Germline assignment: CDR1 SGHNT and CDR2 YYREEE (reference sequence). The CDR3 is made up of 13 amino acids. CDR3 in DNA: TGTGCCAGCAGCTTGGTGGGGGGAACTGAGCAGTTCTTC. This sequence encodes CASSLVGGTEQFF.

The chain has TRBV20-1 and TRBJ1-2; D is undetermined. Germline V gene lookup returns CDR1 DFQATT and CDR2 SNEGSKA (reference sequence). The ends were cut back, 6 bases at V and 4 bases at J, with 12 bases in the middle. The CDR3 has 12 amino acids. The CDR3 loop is CSAPDGIYGYTF. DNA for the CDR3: TGCAGTGCCCCGGACGGGATCTATGGCTACACCTTC.

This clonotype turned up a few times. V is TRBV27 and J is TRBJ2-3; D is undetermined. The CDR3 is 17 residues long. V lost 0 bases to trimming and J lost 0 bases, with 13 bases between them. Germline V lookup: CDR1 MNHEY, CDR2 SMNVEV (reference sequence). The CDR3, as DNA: TGTGCCAGCAGTTTATCGGTGTCTAGTGCTAGCACAGATACGCAGTATTTT. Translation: CASSLSVSSASTDTQYF.

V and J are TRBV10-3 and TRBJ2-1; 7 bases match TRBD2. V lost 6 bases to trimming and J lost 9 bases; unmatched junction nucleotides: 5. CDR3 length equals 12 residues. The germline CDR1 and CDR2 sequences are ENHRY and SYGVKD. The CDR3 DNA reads TGTGCCATCAGGGTTTGGGAGGGTGAGCAGTTCTTC. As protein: CAIRVWEGEQFF.